This T cell receptor (beta chain) was identified during a study of blood T cells in healthy people across ages. General study points: One million T cells yielded diversity estimates that were considered underestimates. The study could not conclusively compare naive and antigen-experienced cells, given its unsorted PBMCs.

A second PCR of 7 to 11 cycles used a sample-barcoded 5' primer and a J-beta primer mix. TCRdb reanalysed the 5' RACE reads using MiXCR and keeps one entry per CDR3 protein. The table shows roughly 800,000 distinct CDR3 sequences, with about three fifths occurring only once. The length of the CDR3 is 15 residues. From germline, CDR1 is SGHTA and CDR2 FQGNSA. The donors, healthy Caucasians from Russia, were aged 6 to 90. To note about this clonotype: Its matching antigen is unknown. The junction departs from the called germline gene at one end, perhaps through a read error.

Sequenced: blood. The V call is TRBV7-2, the J call TRBJ2-7, with D perhaps matching TRBD2 (5 bases). This TCR was recovered from a man in his thirties or forties in good health. The CDR3 nucleotides read TGTGCCAGCAGCTTTCTAGCCCTGGTGGGCTACGTGCAGTACTTC. Translated, it gives CASSFLALVGYVQYF. Filled out from reference TRBV7-2 and TRBJ2-7, the complete variable domain reads GAGVSQSPSNKVTEKGKDVELRCDPISGHTALYWYRQSLGQGLEFLIYFQGNSAPDKSGLPSDRFSAERTGGSVSTLTIQRTQQEDSAVYLCASSFLALVGYVQYFGPGTRLTVT.